The clone carrying this T cell receptor beta chain was seen many times. The antigen remains unidentified. Germline V lookup: CDR1 MNHEY, CDR2 SVGEGT. This CDR3 is built from 11 residues. Between the trimmed V and J ends, which lost 2 bases and 14 bases, there was a span of 11 bases. A single record per CDR3 protein comes from TCRdb applying MiXCR to the reads. In the table there are approximately 500,000 distinct CDR3 sequences, more than 15% of which are singletons. The sample is drawn from a study of T cell repertoires in cytomegalovirus infection. Study overall: Matching HLA type, along with CMV infection, was indicated by public TCR beta signatures.

Broader study findings: Cumulative frequency of public TCR beta families picked out carriers of CMV plus the relevant HLA. Dominating the ex vivo response were HLA-C-restricted CMV-specific TCR beta clonotypes.

The chain uses TRBV6-2 or TRBV6-3 and TRBJ2-3; no reliable D call. This TCR was recovered from a human donor in good health (CMV status not recorded). Some clones in this sample may be carry-over from other donors' samples. Material: CD8+ T cells from PBMCs. CDR3 protein: CASSYPPTAYF. DNA for the CDR3: TGTGCCAGCAGTTACCCTCCGACTGCGTATTTT.